Listed below are T cell receptor beta chains from one sample, sequenced in a study of cytomegalovirus exposure and HLA in healthy donors. Data came from immunoSEQ multiplex PCR; TCRdb stores just in-frame clones and leaves some out. This sample contains around 130,000 clones. Sequencing was done on a sample of PBMCs. The receptors derive from a woman aged 40 to 50 in good health and CMV-seronegative. Both conserved end residues are part of each CDR3. The order of the fields is CDR3 protein, CDR3 DNA, V gene, D gene, J gene. A D gene is named only where the DNA matches it firmly.

CSASRQAEALF,TGCAGTGCCTCCAGACAGGCTGAAGCTCTCTTT,TRBV20-1,NA,TRBJ1-1
CASSFEQSPATEAFF,TGTGCCAGCTCATTTGAACAGAGCCCGGCCACTGAAGCTTTCTTT,TRBV18,NA,TRBJ1-1
CASSLLPRGNYGYTF,TGTGCCAGCAGCTTACTCCCTCGGGGTAACTATGGCTACACCTTC,TRBV7-6,NA,TRBJ1-2
CASSLAAVPEAFF,TGCGCCAGCAGCTTGGCGGCGGTGCCAGAAGCTTTCTTT,TRBV5-1,NA,TRBJ1-1
CASSLSGGRDEAFF,TGCGCCAGCAGCCTCTCTGGTGGGCGGGATGAAGCTTTCTTT,TRBV4-3,NA,TRBJ1-1
CASSRMGQGREKLFF,TGTGCCAGCAGCCGTATGGGACAGGGAAGGGAAAAACTGTTTTTT,TRBV7-9,TRBD1,TRBJ1-4
CASSLSSGGGGTQYF,TGTGCCAGCAGCCTATCTAGCGGGGGTGGGGGGACCCAGTACTTC,TRBV7-2,TRBD2,TRBJ2-5
CASSFLQETQYF,TGTGCCAGCAGCTTCCTGCAAGAGACCCAGTACTTC,TRBV5-4,NA,TRBJ2-5
CASSVGGGLANYGYTF,TGTGCCAGCAGCGTAGGGGGAGGGCTAGCTAACTATGGCTACACCTTC,TRBV9,NA,TRBJ1-2
CASSFRTNSYNEQFF,TGTGCCAGCAGCTTTCGGACTAATTCCTACAATGAGCAGTTCTTC,TRBV5-6,NA,TRBJ2-1
CASTRGSNQPQHF,TGTGCCAGCACCAGAGGTAGCAATCAGCCCCAGCATTTT,TRBV6-5,NA,TRBJ1-5
CASQRGDSYEQYF,TGTGCCAGCCAGCGGGGTGACTCCTACGAGCAGTACTTC,TRBV18,TRBD2,TRBJ2-7
CASRPGQGADWGEAFF,TGCGCCAGCAGGCCCGGACAGGGGGCGGACTGGGGTGAAGCTTTCTTT,TRBV5-1,TRBD1,TRBJ1-1
CASSRIGGGSGNTIYF,TGCGCCAGCAGCCGGATAGGGGGCGGCTCTGGAAACACCATATATTTT,TRBV4-3,TRBD1,TRBJ1-3
CASTGSGNTIYF,TGTGCCAGTACGGGTTCTGGAAACACCATATATTTT,TRBV6-5,NA,TRBJ1-3
CASSPVRAGRTVGISEAFF,TGTGCCAGCAGCCCCGTAAGAGCCGGCCGGACAGTGGGTATTAGCGAAGCTTTCTTT,TRBV21-1,NA,TRBJ1-1
CASSFRGADTIYF,TGCGCCAGCAGCTTCAGGGGCGCGGACACCATATATTTT,TRBV5-1,NA,TRBJ1-3
CASRLAGVTDTQYF,TGTGCCAGCAGACTAGCGGGGGTCACAGATACGCAGTATTTT,TRBV27,TRBD2,TRBJ2-3
CASTDRGRANTGELFF,TGTGCCAGTACCGACAGGGGGCGGGCGAACACCGGGGAGCTGTTTTTT,TRBV19,TRBD1,TRBJ2-2
CASSSLDTRNTEAFF,TGTGCCAGCAGTTCCCTTGACACGCGGAACACTGAAGCTTTCTTT,TRBV28,NA,TRBJ1-1
CASSQGRDAGNTIYF,TGTGCCAGCAGCCAAGGGCGGGATGCTGGAAACACCATATATTTT,TRBV4-2,NA,TRBJ1-3
CASSLGDRGRENIQYF,TGCGCCAGCAGCTTGGGGGACAGGGGACGGGAAAACATTCAGTACTTC,TRBV5-1,TRBD1,TRBJ2-4
CASSVQGSGDGYTF,TGTGCCAGCAGCGTACAGGGGAGCGGCGATGGCTACACCTTC,TRBV9,NA,TRBJ1-2
CASSPGHEQYF,TGTGCCAGCTCACCAGGCCACGAGCAGTACTTC,TRBV18,NA,TRBJ2-7
CASSSTGRGSGNTIYF,TGTGCCAGCTCATCGACAGGTCGGGGCTCTGGAAACACCATATATTTT,TRBV18,NA,TRBJ1-3
CASSQDLNSGGSSTDTQYF,TGTGCCAGCAGCCAAGATTTGAATAGCGGGGGTAGTAGCACAGATACGCAGTATTTT,TRBV4-2,TRBD2,TRBJ2-3
CASSWTSGSYGNEQFF,TGTGCCAGCAGTTGGACTAGCGGGAGCTATGGCAATGAGCAGTTCTTC,TRBV6-5,TRBD2,TRBJ2-1
CASSNTDRVDIQYF,TGTGCCAGCAGTAACACGGACAGGGTAGACATTCAGTACTTC,TRBV6-6,TRBD1,TRBJ2-4
CASSPAGRQPQHF,TGTGCCAGCTCACCGGCAGGGCGACAGCCCCAGCATTTT,TRBV18,NA,TRBJ1-5
CASSLGGRNTEAFF,TGTGCCAGCAGCTTAGGTGGCAGGAACACTGAAGCTTTCTTT,TRBV7-9,NA,TRBJ1-1
CASSTDRAGTEAFF,TGTGCCAGCAGCACAGACAGGGCGGGAACTGAAGCTTTCTTT,TRBV5-4,TRBD1,TRBJ1-1
CASSLSIQGYMDTQYF,TGTGCCAGCTCACTGTCCATACAGGGTTATATGGATACGCAGTATTTT,TRBV18,NA,TRBJ2-3
CASTTVGVDEQFF,TGTGCCAGCACTACGGTCGGGGTCGATGAGCAGTTCTTC,TRBV2,NA,TRBJ2-1
CASTGSAVYNEQFF,TGTGCCAGCACGGGATCGGCTGTCTACAATGAGCAGTTCTTC,TRBV2,NA,TRBJ2-1
CASREQGYNEQFF,TGTGCCAGCAGGGAACAGGGTTACAATGAGCAGTTCTTC,TRBV6-5,NA,TRBJ2-1
CASTGAEDYGYTF,TGTGCCAGTACAGGGGCTGAGGACTATGGCTACACCTTC,TRBV6-6,TRBD1,TRBJ1-2
CASTLGAGGMDGYTF,TGTGCCAGCACCCTGGGGGCAGGGGGGATGGATGGCTACACCTTC,TRBV5-6,TRBD1,TRBJ1-2
CASSVHLGNQPQHF,TGTGCCAGCAGTGTACACCTGGGCAATCAGCCCCAGCATTTT,TRBV28,NA,TRBJ1-5
CASSFSGSRNTEAFF,TGTGCCAGCAGTTTTTCAGGGTCGAGGAACACTGAAGCTTTCTTT,TRBV27,NA,TRBJ1-1
CASSRTGDQPQHF,TGCGCCAGCAGCCGGACAGGAGACCAGCCCCAGCATTTT,TRBV4-1,TRBD1,TRBJ1-5
CASSLEGNAEPQHF,TGCGCCAGCAGCTTGGAGGGGAATGCGGAGCCCCAGCATTTT,TRBV5-1,NA,TRBJ1-5
CASSVVGTVNTEAFF,TGTGCCAGCAGCGTAGTAGGGACAGTGAACACTGAAGCTTTCTTT,TRBV9,TRBD1,TRBJ1-1